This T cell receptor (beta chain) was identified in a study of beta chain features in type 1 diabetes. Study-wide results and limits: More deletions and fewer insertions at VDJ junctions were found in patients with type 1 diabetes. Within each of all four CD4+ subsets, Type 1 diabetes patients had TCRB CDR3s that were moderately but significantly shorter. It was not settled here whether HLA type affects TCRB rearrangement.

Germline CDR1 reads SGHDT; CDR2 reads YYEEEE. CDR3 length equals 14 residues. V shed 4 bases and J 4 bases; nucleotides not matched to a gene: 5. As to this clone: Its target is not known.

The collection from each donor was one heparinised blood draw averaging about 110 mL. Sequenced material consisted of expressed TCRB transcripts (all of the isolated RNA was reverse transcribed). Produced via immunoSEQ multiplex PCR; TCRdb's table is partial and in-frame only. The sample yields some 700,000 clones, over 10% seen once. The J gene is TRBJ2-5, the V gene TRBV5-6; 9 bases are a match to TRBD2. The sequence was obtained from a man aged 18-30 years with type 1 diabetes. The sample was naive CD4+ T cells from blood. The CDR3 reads CASSLGTSLETQYF. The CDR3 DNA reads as TGTGCCAGCAGCCTTGGGACTAGCCTAGAGACCCAGTACTTC.